The clone carrying this T cell receptor (beta chain) was counted a single time. Its specificity is not known. V lost 4 bases, J lost 4 bases, and 10 bases lay in between. The germline V gene has CDR1 SGHTA and CDR2 FQGNSA. CDR3 length: 13 amino acids. These data originate in a study of early T cells in non-severe SARS-CoV-2 infection. Study-level background: Sequencing input comprised bulk RNA from unsorted whole blood; chain pairing was not available. Study results and limitations: VDJdb matching, biased toward anti-spike CD8 responses, missed private and CD4 specificities.

Each single cDNA molecule received a unique molecular identifier. TCRdb analysed the 5' RACE reads with MiXCR anew, one entry per CDR3 protein. The sample holds roughly 43,000 distinct CDR3 sequences, roughly 23% seen once. Source: whole blood, taken at baseline. The V and J genes are TRBV7-2 and TRBJ2-5; no definite D call. The receptor comes from an adult who was a healthcare worker with PCR-confirmed SARS-CoV-2 infection or an uninfected control (not recorded which). Here the CDR3 reads CASSSGRGETQYF. Written as DNA, the CDR3 is TGTGCCAGCAGCTCTGGCCGAGGAGAGACCCAGTACTTC.